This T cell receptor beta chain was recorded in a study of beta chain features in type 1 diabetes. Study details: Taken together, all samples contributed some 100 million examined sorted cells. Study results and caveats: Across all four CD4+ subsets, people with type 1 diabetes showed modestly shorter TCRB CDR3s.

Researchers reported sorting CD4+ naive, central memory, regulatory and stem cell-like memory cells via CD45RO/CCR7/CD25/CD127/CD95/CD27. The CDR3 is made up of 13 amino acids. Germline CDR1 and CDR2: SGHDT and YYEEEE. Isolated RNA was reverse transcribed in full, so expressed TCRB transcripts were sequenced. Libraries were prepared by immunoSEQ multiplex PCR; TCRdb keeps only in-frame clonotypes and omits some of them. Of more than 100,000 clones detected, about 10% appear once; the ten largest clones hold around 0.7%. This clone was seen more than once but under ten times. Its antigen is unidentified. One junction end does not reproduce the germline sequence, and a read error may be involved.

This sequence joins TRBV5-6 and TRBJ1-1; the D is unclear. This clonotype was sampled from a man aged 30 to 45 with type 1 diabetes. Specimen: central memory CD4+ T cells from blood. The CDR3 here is CASSLEPNSEAFF. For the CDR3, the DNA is TGTGCCAGCAGCTTGGAACCGAACTCTGAAGCTTTCTTT.